What follows describes a single T cell receptor beta chain. What it binds is unknown. These data are taken from a study of T cell repertoires in cytomegalovirus infection. TCRdb processed the reads anew with MiXCR; each CDR3 protein has one entry. The sample has roughly 860,000 distinct CDR3 sequences; 30% to 35% are singletons. Study results and limitations: It was HLA-C-restricted CMV-specific TCR beta clonotypes that dominated the response ex vivo. The cumulative frequency of public TCR beta families identified carriers of CMV plus the relevant HLA.

CDR1 MGHRA and CDR2 YSYEKL come from the germline V gene. The V segment lost 3 bases and the J segment 1 base; nucleotides outside the gene matches: 1. This CDR3 is 14 amino acids long. V usage is TRBV4-1 and J usage is TRBJ1-1; TRBD1 matches at 8 bases. Sample: cultured CD8+ T cells from PBMCs, taken from culture after CMV antigen stimulation. The source of this sequence is a human donor in good health (CMV status not recorded). Some clones in this sample may be carry-over from other donors' samples. CDR3 nucleotide sequence: TGCGCCAGCAGCCATGGACAGGGGAACACTGAAGCTTTCTTT. Translation: CASSHGQGNTEAFF.